These 24 T cell receptor beta chains were sequenced from one sample in a study of T cell repertoires in cytomegalovirus infection (dated by TCRdb to the late 2010s). Sequencing relied on an Illumina HiSeq 1500. The public reads were reanalyzed by TCRdb: fastp trimming at Q25, MiXCR alignment, in-frame beta chains only. Duplicate CDR3 protein sequences are folded into a single record with the most common DNA and genes. The sample table shows about 920,000 distinct CDR3 sequences, and around 32% are seen once. The ten largest account for 13% of the sample. Sample treatment or condition, as interpreted from the label and publication: in vitro stimulation with specific CMV peptide epitopes to enrich CMV-specific T cells. Which antigens these TCRs recognize remains unknown. The sample was cultured CD8+ T cells from PBMCs, taken from culture after CMV antigen stimulation. The receptors originated from a human donor in good health (CMV status not recorded). Some clones in this sample may be carry-over from other donors' samples.

The chain has TRBV24-1 and TRBJ2-5; possible D gene TRBD2, 7 bases. Deletions cut 4 bases from V and 6 bases from J, with 11 bases between. The CDR3 has 13 residues. Germline V gene data show CDR1 as KGHDR and CDR2 as SFDVKD. The CDR3 nucleotides read TGTGCCACCAGTGAGGGGGGGGCCCAGACCCAGTACTTC. Its protein product is CATSEGGAQTQYF.

This clonotype was counted a few times. This chain connects TRBV6-5 to TRBJ1-6, with D possibly being TRBD1 (5 bases). This CDR3 spans 16 amino acids. Looked up from germline, CDR1 is MNHEY and CDR2 is SVGAGI. V lost 5 bases and J lost 0, with 11 bases in between. The CDR3, as DNA: TGTGCCAGCAGTCGACAGTTAAGCTCCTATAATTCACCCCTCCACTTT. Amino acids: CASSRQLSSYNSPLHF.

This clonotype was counted a few times. V is TRBV27 and J is TRBJ2-1, with 12 bases fitting TRBD2. The V segment lost 2 bases and the J segment 9 bases; nucleotides outside the gene matches: 11. This CDR3 is 17 amino acids long. Germline CDR1 and CDR2: MNHEY and SMNVEV (reference sequence). The CDR3, as DNA: TGTGCCAGCAGTTTACCCCCTCCTAGCGGGGGGGCTGGTGAGCAGTTCTTC. Protein sequence: CASSLPPPSGGAGEQFF.

The CDR3 sequence is CATSRELAGGPEDTQYF. The CDR3 coding sequence is TGTGCCACCAGCAGAGAACTAGCGGGGGGGCCAGAAGATACGCAGTATTTT. V and J are TRBV15 and TRBJ2-3; 13 bases map to TRBD2. With V trimmed by 0 bases and J by 5 bases, 5 bases remained unmatched. This CDR3 region has 17 residues. From germline, CDR1 is LNHNV and CDR2 YYDKDF (reference sequence).

The table lists this clonotype with a few counts. The rearrangement links TRBV6-6 to TRBJ1-6; TRBD1 agrees at 7 bases. V lost 4 bases, J lost 8 bases, and 14 bases stayed unmatched. The CDR3 consists of 17 residues. Germline V CDR1 and CDR2: MNHNY, SVGAGI (reference sequence). The CDR3 DNA follows: TGTGCCAGCAGTTTCGCCGGGGGGGACAGCTCCTATTCACCCCTCCACTTT. Encoded protein: CASSFAGGDSSYSPLHF.

The chain uses TRBV9 and TRBJ1-6, with no clear D. Germline CDR1 SGDLS, CDR2 YYNGEE. V lost 1 base and J 1 base, leaving 6 bases between the germline ends. The CDR3 is 15 residues long. Here the CDR3 DNA reads TGTGCCAGCAGCGTAACCGGGTCCTATAATTCACCCCTCCACTTT. As protein: CASSVTGSYNSPLHF.

As for this clonotype: Mismatch with germline at one junction end may stem from a read error. The chain joins TRBV6-8 to TRBJ2-7; possibly TRBD2 for D (5 bases). The CDR3 runs 14 residues. Germline CDR1 reads MNHGY; CDR2 reads SAAAGT. CDR3 region: CASTASPWADEQCF. Written as DNA, the CDR3 is TGTGCCAGCACCGCTAGCCCCTGGGCGGACGAGCAGTGCTTC.

This clonotype was recorded a few times. The chain recombines TRBV27 with TRBJ2-1, with D maybe TRBD2 (5 bases). The CDR3 length is 13 residues. The germline V gene encodes CDR1 MNHEY and CDR2 SMNVEV (reference sequence). Trimming took 2 bases from V and 7 from J, leaving 9 bases between them. In nucleotides, the CDR3 is TGTGCCAGCAGTTTAGATCGGAGGAATGAGCAGTTCTTC. Translating gives CASSLDRRNEQFF.

This chain links TRBV4-1 with TRBJ1-5; 7 bases are a match to TRBD1. J lost 9 bases, V lost 3 bases, and 11 bases had no gene match. This CDR3 has 15 residues. From germline, CDR1 is MGHRA and CDR2 YSYEKL. The CDR3 DNA reads TGCGCCAGCAGCCAGATCGGGGACAGTCATCGGCCCCAGCATTTT. This codes for CASSQIGDSHRPQHF.

This clonotype was recorded only once. Relative to the germline gene, one junction end is altered; a read error may explain this. This chain connects TRBV9 to TRBJ2-1; D might be TRBD2 (7 bases). There are 14 residues in the CDR3. Germline-derived CDR1 and CDR2 are SGDLS and YYNGEE. This chain's CDR3 is CVSSVGGGRNEQFF. Here the CDR3 DNA reads TGTGTCAGCAGCGTGGGAGGGGGGCGCAATGAGCAGTTCTTC.

In its sample, this clonotype was seen many times. V and J are TRBV19 and TRBJ2-5, with D tentatively TRBD2 (7 bases). Trimming removed 6 bases from V and 3 bases from J, with 17 bases in between. There are 15 residues in the CDR3. Germline CDR1 reads LNHDA; CDR2 reads SQIVND (reference sequence). This CDR3 reads CASRRIEGGKETQYF. The CDR3 bases are TGTGCCAGTAGGAGAATAGAGGGGGGGAAAGAGACCCAGTACTTC.

The V and J genes are TRBV4-1 and TRBJ2-1, with D maybe TRBD2 (5 bases). There are 16 residues in the CDR3. Germline CDR1 reads MGHRA; CDR2 reads YSYEKL. The germline V and J ends were trimmed by 0 bases and 9 bases, with 18 bases remaining between them. CDR3 protein: CASSQDGEKLWGEQFF. The DNA for the CDR3 is TGCGCCAGCAGCCAAGATGGGGAGAAACTCTGGGGTGAGCAGTTCTTC.

This clonotype was seen a few times. The V and J genes are TRBV7-8 and TRBJ1-5; D possibly corresponds to TRBD1 (6 bases). Trimming left V 6 bases short and J 3 bases short, with 12 bases between. The CDR3 extends over 14 amino acids. The germline gives CDR1 SGHVS, CDR2 FQNEAQ. CDR3 in DNA: TGTGCCAGCAGTCCCAGGGGCCACAATCAGCCCCAGCATTTT. It is translated as CASSPRGHNQPQHF. The variable domain in full, completed from reference TRBV7-8 and TRBJ1-5, reads GAGVSQSPRYKVAKRGQDVALRCDPISGHVSLFWYQQALGQGPEFLTYFQNEAQLDKSGLPSDRFFAERPEGSVSTLKIQRTQQEDSAVYLCASSPRGHNQPQHFGDGTRLSIL.

This clonotype was observed a few times. CDR3 sequence (DNA): TGTGCCAGTAGTGCCTCAAGCTCTGGGGCCAACGTCCTGACTTTC. Its protein is CASSASSSGANVLTF. The V and J genes are TRBV19 and TRBJ2-6; D not resolved. CDR1 is LNHDA and CDR2 is SQIVND in the germline V gene (reference sequence). The CDR3 length is 15 residues. V lost 5 bases, J lost 0 bases, and 8 bases lay in between.

The chain couples TRBV5-4 to TRBJ2-1; possibly TRBD1 or TRBD2 for D (6 bases each). The germline V gene encodes CDR1 SGHNT and CDR2 YYREEE (reference sequence). The CDR3 covers 14 residues. Trimming stripped 3 bases from V and 4 bases from J, with 11 bases between. CDR3 DNA: TGTGCCAGCAGCTGGAGGGGGGAGTACAATGAGCAGTTCTTC. This gives the protein CASSWRGEYNEQFF. The whole variable domain, remainder taken from reference TRBV5-4 and TRBJ2-1, is ETGVTQSPTHLIKTRGQQVTLRCSSQSGHNTVSWYQQALGQGPQFIFQYYREEENGRGNFPPRFSGLQFPNYSSELNVNALELDDSALYLCASSWRGEYNEQFFGPGTRLTVL.

The chain combines TRBV20-1 with TRBJ2-3; 11 bases are shared with TRBD2. The CDR3 contains 13 residues. V shed 6 bases and J 7 bases; nucleotides not matched to a gene: 6. Germline loops: CDR1 DFQATT, CDR2 SNEGSKA (reference sequence). This CDR3 reads CSAPGLAAYTQYF. The CDR3 DNA reads TGCAGTGCGCCGGGACTAGCGGCATATACGCAGTATTTT.

The table lists this clonotype with a few counts. This rearrangement joins TRBV7-6 to TRBJ2-5, with D perhaps being TRBD1 or TRBD2 (7 bases each). The germline CDR1 and CDR2 sequences are SGHVS and FNYEAQ. The CDR3 spans 17 residues. The V gene lost 4 bases and the J gene lost 1 base, with 19 bases spanning the gap. In DNA, the CDR3 is TGTGCCAGCAGCTCGTCCTACAGGGGAGGGGGCCAAGAGACCCAGTACTTC. It encodes CASSSSYRGGGQETQYF.

This clonotype occurred a few times. V usage is TRBV12-3 or TRBV12-4 and J usage is TRBJ2-5; D is unresolved. The CDR3 consists of 13 residues. The V gene lost 3 bases and the J gene lost 2 bases, with 7 bases spanning the gap. CDR3 sequence: CASSFILQETQYF. The CDR3, as DNA: TGTGCCAGCAGTTTTATCCTTCAAGAGACCCAGTACTTC.

This clonotype was seen only a few times. The rearrangement links TRBV3-1 to TRBJ2-1; 9 nucleotides align to TRBD2. Germline values: CDR1 LGHDT, CDR2 YNNKEL (reference sequence). The V segment lost 0 bases and the J segment 8 bases; nucleotides outside the gene matches: 5. This CDR3 is built from 15 residues. CDR3 nucleotide sequence: TGTGCCAGCAGCCAAGAGCGCGGGGGGGCCGATGAGCAGTTCTTC. Encoded protein: CASSQERGGADEQFF.

The gene calls are TRBV20-1 and TRBJ2-7; 9 positions match TRBD1. CDR3 length: 14 residues. CDR1 is DFQATT and CDR2 is SNEGSKA in the germline V gene (reference sequence). Trimming took 6 bases from V and 7 from J; bases not matched to a gene: 13. CDR3 DNA: TGCAGTGCCCCCAACGACCGGGACAGGGATGAGCAGTACTTC. This encodes CSAPNDRDRDEQYF.

This rearrangement joins TRBV7-6 to TRBJ1-2, with no clear D. Germline V gene data show CDR1 as SGHVS and CDR2 as FNYEAQ. V lost 1 base and J lost 2, with 14 bases in between. This CDR3 has 16 residues. Here the CDR3 reads CASSLEGNFPNYGYTF. CDR3 coding DNA: TGTGCCAGCAGCTTAGAAGGGAACTTCCCCAACTATGGCTACACCTTC.

This clonotype was counted ten times or more. This chain connects TRBV19 to TRBJ2-7; D is unresolved. V lost 9 bases and J 2 bases, leaving 17 bases between the germline ends. CDR1 LNHDA and CDR2 SQIVND come from the germline V gene (reference sequence). This CDR3 is 14 amino acids long. Here the CDR3 DNA reads TGTGCCAGCACCGAAGGGAACTCAGCCTACGAGCAGTACTTC. Translated: CASTEGNSAYEQYF.

This clonotype was seen repeatedly, ten times or more. J is TRBJ2-2 and V is TRBV7-2, with D maybe TRBD2 (5 bases). The CDR3 loop spans 15 amino acids. Trimming cost V 5 bases and J 5 bases, with 15 bases left between them. The germline V gene encodes CDR1 SGHTA and CDR2 FQGNSA. The CDR3 region has the DNA TGTGCCAGCAGCCCCTATTATGAGGGTACCGGGGAGCTGTTTTTT. This codes for CASSPYYEGTGELFF.

V and J are TRBV6-2 or TRBV6-3 and TRBJ1-5; D is perhaps TRBD1 (6 bases). Deletions cut 2 bases from V and 4 bases from J, with 12 bases between. The CDR3 has 15 residues. From germline, CDR1 is MNHEY and CDR2 SVGEGT. CDR3: CASSYAAGVNQPQHF. CDR3 nucleotides: TGTGCCAGCAGTTACGCTGCAGGGGTGAATCAGCCCCAGCATTTT.